Following are 28 T cell receptor beta chains from one sample sequenced in a study of metastatic and nonmetastatic thyroid tumors. Among the patients, none had received any treatment before thyroid surgery. TCRdb re-called the PCR reads through MiXCR. This sample carries tens of thousands of clones, roughly an eighth of them seen once, and the ten largest clones take roughly 9.6%. The specimen was tumor tissue. These TCRs come from a female donor with papillary thyroid cancer or a benign thyroid nodule (not recorded which). Some clones in this sample may be carry-over from other donors' samples.

This clone occurred many times. The V and J genes are TRBV6-6 and TRBJ2-3, with D maybe TRBD2 (5 bases). V lost 2 bases to trimming and J lost 4 bases, with 10 bases between them. Germline-derived CDR1 and CDR2 are MNHNY and SVGAGI (reference sequence). The CDR3 covers 14 residues. The CDR3 loop is CASSYVRGSDTQYF. Here the CDR3 DNA reads TGTGCCAGCAGTTACGTTCGGGGTTCAGATACGCAGTATTTT.

This clone was seen at least ten times. The chain carries TRBV12-3 or TRBV12-4 and TRBJ2-7, with no clear D. V lost 3 bases to trimming and J lost 3 bases, with 6 bases between them. The CDR3 sequence is 12 residues long. The CDR3: CASSFTLYEQYF. The CDR3 DNA is TGTGCCAGCAGTTTTACCCTCTACGAGCAGTACTTC.

This clone was recorded at least ten times. The V gene is TRBV5-1, the J gene TRBJ1-2; D perhaps matches TRBD1 (5 bases). The V gene's germline CDR1 is SGHRS and CDR2 YFSETQ. The CDR3 length is 15 residues. With 0 bases removed from V and 4 bases from J, the gap between germline ends came to 13 bases. This CDR3 reads CASSLAVGAGYGYTF. The CDR3 bases are TGCGCCAGCAGCTTGGCCGTAGGGGCGGGCTATGGCTACACCTTC.

This clone has at least ten counts. In the same sample, other DNA sequences code for this CDR3. The chain recombines TRBV13 with TRBJ1-3; TRBD1 agrees at 9 bases. V lost 4 bases, J lost 0 bases, and 13 bases stayed unmatched. The germline CDR1 and CDR2 sequences are PRHDT and FYEKMQ (reference sequence). This CDR3 has 19 amino acids. The CDR3 here is CASSSVPGQGWSSGNTIYF. The CDR3 DNA reads TGTGCCAGCAGCTCAGTCCCGGGACAGGGTTGGAGCTCTGGAAACACCATATATTTT.

This clone appeared many times. This CDR3 is also generated by other DNA sequences in the sample. This chain links TRBV9 with TRBJ2-3; the match to TRBD2 covers 8 bases. The CDR3 length is 17 residues. The trim removed 0 bases at V and 3 bases at J, leaving 9 bases unmatched. The V gene's germline CDR1 is SGDLS and CDR2 YYNGEE. The CDR3 sequence is CASSVDVGLDLTDTQYF. The CDR3 bases are TGTGCCAGCAGCGTAGATGTGGGACTAGATCTTACAGATACGCAGTATTTT.

This clone was seen ten or more times. The chain recombines TRBV20-1 with TRBJ2-1, with 12 bases matching TRBD2. CDR1 DFQATT and CDR2 SNEGSKA come from the germline V gene (reference sequence). J lost 7 bases, V lost 3 bases, and 4 bases had no gene match. This CDR3 comprises 14 residues. The CDR3 DNA reads TGCAGTGCTAGGACTAGCGGGAGAGGAAATGAGCAGTTCTTC. Protein product: CSARTSGRGNEQFF.

Worth noting for this clone: A much larger clone differs by one base, so this may be a read error. The same CDR3 also results from other DNA sequences found in this sample. The chain employs TRBV9 and TRBJ2-5; D not resolved. The CDR3 runs 15 residues. The V end lost 4 bases, the J end lost 0 bases, and 13 bases lay between the germline ends. Looked up from germline, CDR1 is SGDLS and CDR2 is YYNGEE. The CDR3 sequence is CASSPRRGNQETQYF. The CDR3 DNA reads TGTGCCAGCAGCCCCCGGAGAGGTAACCAAGAGACCCAGTACTTC.

This clone was seen many times. The V call is TRBV12-3 or TRBV12-4, the J call TRBJ1-6; D gene ambiguous. The CDR3 consists of 13 residues. Deletions cut 6 bases from V and 4 bases from J, with 7 bases between. In nucleotides, the CDR3 is TGTGCCAGCAGAATCAAATATAATTCACCCCTCCACTTT. Amino acid sequence: CASRIKYNSPLHF.

Points on this clone: A much larger clone lies one base from this, so it may be a read error. Given the absence of the conserved phenylalanine or tryptophan at the CDR3 end, a read error is likely. This chain connects TRBV20-1 to TRBJ2-1, with D tentatively TRBD2 (6 bases). V dropped 5 bases and J dropped 12 bases, with 17 bases sitting between them. The V gene's germline CDR1 is DFQATT and CDR2 SNEGSKA (reference sequence). The CDR3 consists of 12 residues. The CDR3 sequence is CSAPTLEEGQFS. CDR3 DNA sequence: TGCAGTGCTCCCACCCTAGAGGAGGGGCAGTTCTCC.

With respect to this clone: This may be a read error: a much more frequent sequence differs by one nucleotide. The rearrangement uses TRBV27 and TRBJ2-3; a weak D match, TRBD2 (5 bases). Trimming left V 8 bases short and J 1 base short, with 13 bases between. The CDR3 covers 14 residues. Germline V gene data show CDR1 as MNHEY and CDR2 as SMNVEV (reference sequence). The CDR3, as DNA: TGTGCCAGCGGCCTGATTAGCGGCACAGATACGCAGTATTTT. The encoded protein is CASGLISGTDTQYF.

This clone has ten or more counts. This chain connects TRBV5-1 to TRBJ1-1, with TRBD1 identical over 7 bases. The J segment lost 4 bases and the V segment lost 1 base, leaving 13 bases of the junction unmatched. There are 17 residues in the CDR3. Germline CDR1 reads SGHRS; CDR2 reads YFSETQ. The CDR3 region has the DNA TGCGCCAGCAGCTTGTCACAGGGGATCGGCCTGAGCACTGAAGCTTTCTTT. Its protein is CASSLSQGIGLSTEAFF.

At least ten counts were recorded for this clone. The rearrangement joins TRBV15 to TRBJ2-3, with unresolved D. Germline loops: CDR1 LNHNV, CDR2 YYDKDF (reference sequence). V was shortened by 0 bases and J by 2 bases, with 6 bases between the two germline ends. The CDR3 is made up of 14 amino acids. The CDR3 DNA follows: TGTGCCACCAGCAGAGATCCATACACAGATACGCAGTATTTT. Translated, it gives CATSRDPYTDTQYF. Full variable domain (rest looked up from reference TRBV15 and TRBJ2-3): DAMVIQNPRYQVTQFGKPVTLSCSQTLNHNVMYWYQQKSSQAPKLLFHYYDKDFNNEADTPDNFQSRRPNTSFCFLDIRSPGLGDTAMYLCATSRDPYTDTQYFGPGTRLTVL.

This clone was picked up a small number of times. A much larger clonotype is one base distant, so this may be a read error. The chain carries TRBV27 and TRBJ2-5; no definite D call. CDR3 length equals 12 residues. Germline V gives CDR1 MNHEY, CDR2 SMNVEV (reference sequence). Trimming shortened V by 6 bases and J by 5 bases, and 10 bases separated the two germline ends. CDR3 amino acids: CASSAGWETQYF. The DNA of the CDR3 is TGTGCCAGCAGCGCCGGATGGGAGACCCAGTACTTC.

This clone came up many times. The genes are TRBV2 and TRBJ2-7; D not resolved. Germline V gene data show CDR1 as SNHLY and CDR2 as FYNNEI. Trimming stripped 3 bases from V and 2 bases from J, with 14 bases between. The CDR3 is 15 residues long. This CDR3 is CASSDNYGSTYEQYF. The DNA of the CDR3 is TGTGCCAGCAGTGATAATTACGGGTCGACCTACGAGCAGTACTTC.

This clone occurred a few times. Given a much more abundant clone one base away, this may be a read error. Other DNA sequences from this sample encode an identical CDR3 as well. This sequence joins TRBV4-1 and TRBJ1-2; D not certain. Germline V gives CDR1 MGHRA, CDR2 YSYEKL. V was cut by 1 base and J by 0 bases, with 6 bases left in between. This CDR3 spans 14 amino acids. The CDR3 loop reads CASSQGGANYGYTF. The CDR3 DNA reads TGCGCCAGCAGCCAAGGTGGGGCTAACTATGGCTACACCTTC.

This clone was observed a single time. The sample contains more than one DNA sequence encoding this CDR3. The chain couples TRBV5-4 to TRBJ2-7, with 9 positions matching TRBD2. The CDR3 has 15 amino acids. Losses at the gene ends were 0 bases for V and 2 bases for J; bases not matched to a gene: 3. CDR1 and CDR2 (germline): SGHNT, YYREEE (reference sequence). CDR3 sequence reads: CASSLVAGATYEQYF. The DNA of the CDR3 is TGTGCCAGCAGCTTGGTAGCGGGAGCGACCTACGAGCAGTACTTC.

The table lists this clone with many counts. The CDR3 spells CSVKKEENTEAFF. DNA of the CDR3: TGCAGCGTAAAGAAAGAGGAGAACACTGAAGCTTTCTTT. This sequence joins TRBV29-1 and TRBJ1-1; unclear D gene. The V and J ends lost 6 bases and 1 base respectively, with 12 bases between them. This CDR3 comprises 13 residues. CDR1 is SQVTM, CDR2 ANQGSEA, per germline.

In this sample, this clone turned up many times. The CDR3, as DNA: TGTGCCAGCAGACTAACAGGGTCCACCGGGGAGCTGTTTTTT. It is translated as CASRLTGSTGELFF. This chain uses TRBV12-3 or TRBV12-4 with TRBJ2-2, with a possible D match to TRBD1 (6 bases). With 6 bases removed from V and 4 bases from J, the gap between germline ends came to 12 bases. This CDR3 comprises 14 residues.

This clone was detected many times. J is TRBJ2-7 and V is TRBV15, with TRBD2 matching 7 bases. CDR3 size: 15 residues. CDR1 and CDR2 from the germline V gene are LNHNV and YYDKDF (reference sequence). The V segment lost 1 base and the J segment 4 bases; nucleotides outside the gene matches: 7. CDR3 residues: CATSRGEGAKYEQYF. In DNA, the CDR3 is TGTGCCACCAGCAGAGGGGAGGGAGCGAAGTACGAGCAGTACTTC.

This clone was observed at least ten times. Here the CDR3 DNA reads TGTGCCAGTAGTAGGAAAGGTCGATCAGAGACCCAGTACTTC. Translated, it gives CASSRKGRSETQYF. The gene calls are TRBV19 and TRBJ2-5; D is unclear. V was cut by 4 bases and J by 4 bases, with 13 bases left in between. The germline V gene has CDR1 LNHDA and CDR2 SQIVND (reference sequence). The CDR3 consists of 14 residues.

As concerns this clone: A much larger clone is a single base away; this may be a read error. This chain joins TRBV2 and TRBJ2-1, with TRBD2 matching over 11 bases. Germline CDR1 reads SNHLY; CDR2 reads FYNNEI. V shed 9 bases and J 9 bases; nucleotides not matched to a gene: 10. The CDR3 is 14 residues long. CDR3 region: CARREGTSGIEQFF. DNA for the CDR3: TGTGCCAGAAGAGAAGGGACTAGCGGTATTGAGCAGTTCTTC.

About this clone itself: A much larger clone lies one base from this, so it may be a read error. The chain combines TRBV24-1 with TRBJ2-1, with D maybe TRBD2 (5 bases). The CDR3 spans 15 residues. The germline V and J ends were trimmed by 4 bases and 10 bases, with 19 bases remaining between them. Germline CDR1 reads KGHDR; CDR2 reads SFDVKD. As DNA, the CDR3 is TGTGCCACCAGTGAAGCCGTGACTACCCACGGGGAGCAGTTCTTC. As protein: CATSEAVTTHGEQFF.

This clone has a handful of counts. A junction end diverges from the germline sequence, so it may reflect a read error. The J gene is TRBJ2-1, the V gene TRBV20-1; TRBD2 matches 10 bases. CDR1 is DFQATT, CDR2 SNEGSKA, per germline (reference sequence). The CDR3 has 15 amino acids. CDR3 nucleotides: TGCAGTGCTAGCCTAGGACTAGCGGCATACAGTGAGCAGTTCTTC. Protein: CSASLGLAAYSEQFF.

This clone was seen only a few times. At one end the junction does not follow the germline gene, possibly because of a read error. The V call is TRBV28, the J call TRBJ1-2; tentatively, D is TRBD1 (5 bases). This CDR3 region has 16 residues. Germline V CDR1 and CDR2: MDHEN, SYDVKM. The CDR3 region has the DNA TGTGCCAGCAGTTTCCGGGGCGCGAGATCTAACTATGGATACGCCTTC. Protein: CASSFRGARSNYGYAF.

At least ten counts were recorded for this clone. V gene TRBV28 combines with J gene TRBJ2-5, with unresolved D. The CDR3 runs to 13 residues. Looked up from germline, CDR1 is MDHEN and CDR2 is SYDVKM. Trimming shortened V by 9 bases and J by 5 bases, and 16 bases separated the two germline ends. CDR3 in amino acids: CASRDFSEETQYF. In DNA, the CDR3 is TGTGCCAGTAGAGACTTTTCCGAGGAGACCCAGTACTTC.

The chain recombines TRBV5-6 with TRBJ2-6; no definite D call. The CDR3 loop spans 15 amino acids. V lost 7 bases and J lost 0, with 11 bases in between. Germline V gene data show CDR1 as SGHDT and CDR2 as YYEEEE. This CDR3 reads CASRNWGSGANVLTF. CDR3 in DNA: TGTGCCAGCCGTAATTGGGGCTCTGGGGCCAACGTCCTGACTTTC.

This clone was seen more than once but under ten times. This may come from a read error, since a much larger clone is one base off. The J gene is TRBJ2-7, the V gene TRBV19; TRBD2 is a possible D gene (6 bases). Germline CDR1 is LNHDA and CDR2 is SQIVND (reference sequence). CDR3 length: 15 residues. The ends were cut back, 10 bases at V and 6 bases at J, with 25 bases in the middle. CDR3 loop: CAISTPEGGFVEQYF. Written as DNA, the CDR3 is TGTGCCATCTCAACCCCGGAGGGTGGGTTTGTCGAGCAGTACTTC.

This clone was seen at least ten times. This sequence joins TRBV28 and TRBJ1-2; D gene unclear. Germline loops: CDR1 MDHEN, CDR2 SYDVKM. Trimming stripped 3 bases from V and 4 bases from J, with 9 bases between. The CDR3 spans 13 residues. In DNA form, the CDR3 reads TGTGCCAGCAGTTTGCGCAGGCTCTATGGCTACACCTTC. Its translation: CASSLRRLYGYTF.